The source of this T cell receptor beta chain is a study of blood T cell repertoires in COVID-19. The table came from immunoSEQ multiplex PCR; TCRdb's copy has only in-frame clones and leaves some out. The sample carries approximately 300,000 clones, 90% recorded once. Germline-derived CDR1 and CDR2 are WNHNN and SYGVQD (reference sequence). This CDR3 region has 14 residues. V was pared by 9 bases and J by 3 bases, with 14 bases between. Sequencing was carried out using PBMCs or T cells enriched from blood (not recorded which). This clonotype was sampled from a woman under 30 with acute COVID-19. The chain employs TRBV10-1 and TRBJ2-2, with D possibly matching TRBD2 (6 bases). This CDR3 reads CASTSYLDTGELFF. The CDR3 nucleotides read TGCGCCAGTACTAGCTATTTGGACACCGGGGAGCTGTTTTTT.